One sample yielded the 29 T cell receptor beta chains listed below, sequenced in a study of T cell responses to AZD1222 COVID-19 vaccine. Here immunoSEQ multiplex PCR was the method, and the copy in TCRdb shows in-frame clones only, minus some. The sample holds nearly 110,000 clones, more than 70% seen once. The sequenced sample was peripheral blood, obtained on day 0 of AZD1222 vaccination. The receptors shown here come from an adult in good health.

This rearrangement joins TRBV19 to TRBJ2-2; a weak D match, TRBD2 (6 bases). V gave up 0 bases and J gave up 6 bases, with 11 bases separating them. Germline V gives CDR1 LNHDA, CDR2 SQIVND (reference sequence). The CDR3 is 15 amino acids. The CDR3 here is CASSIETRESGELFF. Written as DNA, the CDR3 is TGTGCCAGTAGTATAGAGACCCGGGAGTCCGGGGAGCTGTTTTTT. Supplemented by reference TRBV19 and TRBJ2-2, the full variable domain reads DGGITQSPKYLFRKEGQNVTLSCEQNLNHDAMYWYRQDPGQGLRLIYYSQIVNDFQKGDIAEGYSVSREKKESFPLTVTSAQKNPTAFYLCASSIETRESGELFFGEGSRLTVL.

The gene calls are TRBV7-2 and TRBJ2-2, with D unresolved. The V and J ends lost 1 base and 0 bases respectively, with 9 bases between them. CDR3 length: 16 amino acids. Per the germline V gene, CDR1 is SGHTA and CDR2 is FQGNSA. CDR3 DNA: TGTGCCAGCAGCTTAGTGGCAACCTCGAACACCGGGGAGCTGTTTTTT. Translation: CASSLVATSNTGELFF.

The V gene is TRBV6-5, the J gene TRBJ2-7; unclear D gene. Germline V lookup: CDR1 MNHEY, CDR2 SVGAGI. The CDR3 totals 15 residues. Trimming pared 0 bases from V and 1 base from J, leaving 10 bases between. The CDR3 region is CASSYSSHGSYEQYF. The CDR3, as DNA: TGTGCCAGCAGTTACTCGAGTCACGGTTCCTACGAGCAGTACTTC.

The gene calls are TRBV28 and TRBJ1-4, with D possibly matching TRBD1 (6 bases). Germline V lookup: CDR1 MDHEN, CDR2 SYDVKM. Trimming stripped 5 bases from V and 5 bases from J, with 12 bases between. The CDR3 extends over 14 amino acids. The CDR3 protein is CASSPGDINEKLFF. The DNA of the CDR3 is TGTGCCAGCAGTCCGGGGGACATCAATGAAAAACTGTTTTTT.

DNA of the CDR3: TGTGCCAGCAGTTTACTAGCGGGTAACACCCGGGTCTCCTACAATGAGCAGTTCTTC. Translated, it gives CASSLLAGNTRVSYNEQFF. The chain is built from TRBV27 and TRBJ2-1; 8 bases map to TRBD2. In germline, CDR1 is MNHEY, CDR2 SMNVEV (reference sequence). The CDR3 totals 19 residues. Trimming removed 2 bases from V and 0 bases from J; junction bases left unmatched: 12.

The V call is TRBV6-1, the J call TRBJ2-1, with 9 bases fitting TRBD1. This CDR3 is built from 17 residues. CDR1 and CDR2 from the germline V gene are MNHNS and SASEGT. The V gene end was trimmed by 1 base and the J gene end by 7 bases; junction bases not matched to a gene: 11. CDR3 nucleotides: TGTGCCAGCAGTGAAGAGAAGGGACTGGGACAGGGTAATGAGCAGTTCTTC. Translated: CASSEEKGLGQGNEQFF.

The rearrangement links TRBV5-1 to TRBJ1-3; D gene unclear. The CDR3 runs 15 residues. Trimming shortened V by 0 bases and J by 8 bases, and 15 bases separated the two germline ends. Germline lookup yields CDR1 SGHRS and CDR2 YFSETQ. CDR3 bases: TGCGCCAGCAGCTTGGACGTGGGGAGATTGGACACCATATATTTT. Its protein is CASSLDVGRLDTIYF. The whole variable domain, remainder taken from reference TRBV5-1 and TRBJ1-3, is KAGVTQTPRYLIKTRGQQVTLSCSPISGHRSVSWYQQTPGQGLQFLFEYFSETQRNKGNFPGRFSGRQFSNSRSEMNVSTLELGDSALYLCASSLDVGRLDTIYFGEGSWLTVV.

The V and J genes are TRBV28 and TRBJ2-4; TRBD2 matches 12 bases. Germline V CDR1 and CDR2: MDHEN, SYDVKM. The CDR3 is made up of 16 amino acids. With 6 bases clipped from V and 0 bases from J, the junction kept 3 bases outside the gene matches. This chain's CDR3 is CASSGLAGSAKNIQYF. In DNA form, the CDR3 reads TGTGCCAGCAGCGGACTAGCGGGATCAGCCAAAAACATTCAGTACTTC.

The genes are TRBV7-9 and TRBJ1-5; perhaps TRBD1 as D (5 bases). CDR3 length: 14 amino acids. Trimming stripped 4 bases from V and 7 bases from J, with 14 bases between. CDR1 and CDR2 from the germline V gene are SEHNR and FQNEAQ (reference sequence). The CDR3: CASSSGFKEQPQHF. For the CDR3, the DNA is TGTGCCAGCAGCTCAGGGTTTAAGGAACAGCCCCAGCATTTT.

The V and J genes are TRBV18 and TRBJ2-1; 13 nucleotides align to TRBD2. CDR1 and CDR2 from the germline V gene are KGHSH and LQKENI. The CDR3 spans 15 residues. V dropped 3 bases and J dropped 4; count of bases not matched to a gene: 0. The CDR3 sequence: CASSPGLAGYNEQFF. CDR3 sequence (DNA): TGTGCCAGCTCACCGGGACTAGCGGGATACAATGAGCAGTTCTTC.

This clone was seen a single time. As DNA, the CDR3 is TGTGCCAGCAGTTTAGGTCACGCGGGATCGGAGTTCTTC. Encoded protein: CASSLGHAGSEFF. The genes are TRBV28 and TRBJ2-1; TRBD2 is a possible D gene (6 bases). V lost 2 bases, J lost 14 bases, and 16 bases lay in between. The length of the CDR3 is 13 residues. Germline CDR1 and CDR2: MDHEN and SYDVKM.

The table lists this clone with a few counts. The V call is TRBV11-3, the J call TRBJ1-1, with D uncertain. V dropped 5 bases and J dropped 1 base, with 14 bases sitting between them. Germline V CDR1 and CDR2: SGHNT, YENEEA. There are 15 residues in the CDR3. For the CDR3, the DNA is TGTGCCAGCAGCACGTACCGGGGTGAGAACACTGAAGCTTTCTTT. Amino acid sequence: CASSTYRGENTEAFF.

The chain is built from TRBV12-3 or TRBV12-4 and TRBJ1-1, with D possibly matching TRBD1 (6 bases). Between the trimmed V and J ends, which lost 8 bases and 1 base, there was a span of 11 bases. CDR3 length: 13 amino acids. The CDR3 region is CASSRQANTEAFF. DNA of the CDR3: TGTGCCAGCTCAAGACAGGCGAACACTGAAGCTTTCTTT.

This clone was counted a few times. V gene TRBV7-8 combines with J gene TRBJ2-2; D call uncertain. This CDR3 contains 14 residues. CDR1 is SGHVS and CDR2 is FQNEAQ in the germline V gene. Trimming removed 5 bases from V and 6 bases from J, with 13 bases in between. The CDR3 reads CASSKSNGAGELFF. For the CDR3, the DNA is TGTGCCAGCAGCAAGAGTAATGGGGCCGGGGAGCTGTTTTTT.

The chain joins TRBV11-3 to TRBJ1-5, with D unresolved. Germline assignment: CDR1 SGHNT and CDR2 YENEEA. This CDR3 comprises 13 residues. V dropped 0 bases and J dropped 6 bases, with 6 bases sitting between them. This CDR3 reads CASSLEEGQPQHF. As DNA, the CDR3 is TGTGCCAGCAGCTTAGAAGAGGGTCAGCCCCAGCATTTT. The entire variable domain, with the rest obtained from reference TRBV11-3 and TRBJ1-5, is as follows: EAGVVQSPRYKIIEKKQPVAFWCNPISGHNTLYWYLQNLGQGPELLIRYENEEAVDDSQLPKDRFSAERLKGVDSTLKIQPAELGDSAVYLCASSLEEGQPQHFGDGTRLSIL.

DNA for the CDR3: TGTGCCAGCAGTACACCTCAGGGACAGGGAGATGGCTACACCTTC. Its translation: CASSTPQGQGDGYTF. The V call is TRBV7-9, the J call TRBJ1-2; TRBD1 matches at 9 bases. CDR1 and CDR2 (germline): SEHNR, FQNEAQ (reference sequence). The ends lost 6 bases at V and 6 bases at J; junction bases unmatched: 11. The CDR3 length is 15 residues. The whole variable domain, filled in from reference TRBV7-9 and TRBJ1-2, reads DTGVSQNPRHKITKRGQNVTFRCDPISEHNRLYWYRQTLGQGPEFLTYFQNEAQLEKSRLLSDRFSAERPKGSFSTLEIQRTEQGDSAMYLCASSTPQGQGDGYTFGSGTRLTVV.

The genes are TRBV11-3 and TRBJ2-1; D is possibly TRBD1 or TRBD2 (5 bases each). The CDR3 sequence is 13 residues long. The germline V and J ends were trimmed by 7 bases and 3 bases, with 10 bases remaining between them. The germline gives CDR1 SGHNT, CDR2 YENEEA. The CDR3 bases are TGTGCCAGCATGCGAGGGGTCTACAATGAGCAGTTCTTC. Translation gives CASMRGVYNEQFF.

The rearrangement uses TRBV18 and TRBJ1-5, with D possibly matching TRBD1 (6 bases). Germline-derived CDR1 and CDR2 are KGHSH and LQKENI. Trimming removed 5 bases at V and 3 bases at J, with 11 bases between. This CDR3 region has 14 residues. CDR3 region: CASSSRDNNQPQHF. Here the CDR3 DNA reads TGTGCCAGCTCATCCCGGGACAACAATCAGCCCCAGCATTTT.

This chain uses TRBV12-5 with TRBJ2-5; 8 bases are shared with TRBD1. Germline lookup yields CDR1 LGHNT and CDR2 FRNRAP. J gave up 6 bases and V 5 bases, and 5 bases lay outside the gene matches. This CDR3 region has 13 residues. The CDR3 DNA reads TGTGCTAGTGGTGCTACAGGGGGAAAGACCCAGTACTTC. It specifies CASGATGGKTQYF.

The chain combines TRBV30 with TRBJ1-3, with D possibly being TRBD1 (5 bases). The CDR3 is 15 amino acids. CDR1 is GTSNPN and CDR2 is SVGIG in the germline V gene (reference sequence). V lost 3 bases, J lost 8 bases, and 20 bases lay in between. This chain's CDR3 is CAWRGFGGSRDTIYF. The CDR3 DNA reads as TGTGCCTGGAGGGGGTTTGGGGGGAGCAGAGACACCATATATTTT. The whole variable domain, remainder taken from reference TRBV30 and TRBJ1-3, is SQTIHQWPATLVQPVGSPLSLECTVEGTSNPNLYWYRQAAGRGLQLLFYSVGIGQISSEVPQNLSASRPQDRQFILSSKKLLLSDSGFYLCAWRGFGGSRDTIYFGEGSWLTVV.

The chain links TRBV2 to TRBJ2-2; D is undetermined. In germline, CDR1 is SNHLY, CDR2 FYNNEI. Trimming stripped 4 bases from V and 1 base from J, with 7 bases between. The length of the CDR3 is 14 residues. The CDR3 coding sequence is TGTGCCAGCAGTGTGAAGCGGAACACCGGGGAGCTGTTTTTT. Translation: CASSVKRNTGELFF. The variable domain in full, completed from reference TRBV2 and TRBJ2-2, reads EPEVTQTPSHQVTQMGQEVILRCVPISNHLYFYWYRQILGQKVEFLVSFYNNEISEKSEIFDDQFSVERPDGSNFTLKIRSTKLEDSAMYFCASSVKRNTGELFFGEGSRLTVL.

The chain employs TRBV19 and TRBJ2-1; D is perhaps TRBD2 (6 bases). The CDR3 has 15 residues. V dropped 5 bases and J dropped 12 bases, with 23 bases sitting between them. Germline V gene data show CDR1 as LNHDA and CDR2 as SQIVND (reference sequence). CDR3 residues: CASSGGGTVMSWQFF. The CDR3 DNA reads TGTGCCAGTAGTGGAGGCGGGACCGTCATGTCGTGGCAGTTCTTC.

The V call is TRBV28, the J call TRBJ1-6; D unclear. CDR3 length equals 16 residues. Trimming cost V 4 bases and J 0 bases, with 10 bases left between them. CDR1 and CDR2 from the germline V gene are MDHEN and SYDVKM. CDR3 loop: CASSSLGSSYNSPLHF. The DNA of the CDR3 is TGTGCCAGCAGTTCACTTGGAAGCTCCTATAATTCACCCCTCCACTTT.

J is TRBJ2-5 and V is TRBV30; no firm D call. V lost 2 bases, J lost 7 bases, and 14 bases lay in between. The CDR3 length is 13 residues. Germline assignment: CDR1 GTSNPN and CDR2 SVGIG (reference sequence). For the CDR3, the DNA is TGTGCCTGGAGTTTGGCGGCCGGTGGGACCCAGTACTTC. Translated: CAWSLAAGGTQYF.

The CDR3 loop reads CASSRDGNLYGYTF. The CDR3, as DNA: TGTGCCAGCAGCCGGGACGGGAACCTCTATGGCTACACCTTC. The chain employs TRBV7-2 and TRBJ1-2; D perhaps matches TRBD1 (5 bases). The germline V gene encodes CDR1 SGHTA and CDR2 FQGNSA. CDR3 length: 14 amino acids. V was cut by 5 bases and J by 4 bases, with 14 bases left in between.

CDR3 loop: CASSVRVRGQLNEKLFF. CDR3 coding DNA: TGTGCCAGCAGCGTAAGGGTCAGGGGACAGCTTAATGAAAAACTGTTTTTT. The rearrangement uses TRBV9 and TRBJ1-4, with TRBD1 matching 7 bases. V lost 1 base and J lost 4; bases outside the gene matches: 10. The CDR3 length is 17 residues. The germline V gene encodes CDR1 SGDLS and CDR2 YYNGEE.

This clone was seen more than once but under ten times. The chain couples TRBV12-3 or TRBV12-4 to TRBJ1-2, with 8 bases that match TRBD1. J lost 3 bases, V lost 6 bases, and 3 bases had no gene match. This CDR3 has 13 amino acids. The CDR3 protein is CASRQTGDYGYTF. The DNA of the CDR3 is TGTGCCAGCAGGCAGACAGGGGACTATGGCTACACCTTC.

The chain combines TRBV5-4 with TRBJ2-7, with D possibly TRBD1 on 6 matching bases. The V end was cut by 3 bases, the J end by 5 bases, with 18 bases between. This CDR3 has 15 amino acids. Germline V lookup: CDR1 SGHNT, CDR2 YYREEE (reference sequence). CDR3 region: CASSSFNTGIHEQYF. CDR3 DNA: TGTGCCAGCAGCTCGTTCAACACAGGGATCCACGAGCAGTACTTC.

The chain recombines TRBV12-3 or TRBV12-4 with TRBJ1-6; D not resolved. CDR3 length equals 13 residues. V was shortened by 2 bases and J by 4 bases, with 3 bases between the two germline ends. The CDR3 protein is CASSLTYNSPLHF. As DNA, the CDR3 is TGTGCCAGCAGTTTAACGTATAATTCACCCCTCCACTTT.